One and the same sample provided the 28 T cell receptor beta chains below, sequenced in a study of blood T cell repertoires in COVID-19. Sequencing was performed with immunoSEQ multiplex PCR; in TCRdb, only in-frame clones are kept and a portion is missing. In the table there are roughly 110,000 clones, about 89% of which are singletons. Material: peripheral blood. These receptors came from a woman in her 30s with acute or convalescent COVID-19.

The chain couples TRBV2 to TRBJ1-1, with TRBD1 matching 8 bases. This CDR3 region has 14 residues. V gave up 3 bases and J gave up 3 bases; unmatched junction bases: 3. CDR1 is SNHLY and CDR2 is FYNNEI in the germline V gene. The CDR3 nucleotides are TGTGCCAGCAGTGAGGACAGGGCCCACACTGAAGCTTTCTTT. This translates into CASSEDRAHTEAFF.

This chain joins TRBV28 and TRBJ2-7; 11 nucleotides align to TRBD1. The CDR3 has 20 amino acids. The V segment lost 7 bases and the J segment 1 base; nucleotides outside the gene matches: 21. CDR1 is MDHEN, CDR2 SYDVKM, per germline. CDR3: CASTQKPGTGGMGTSYEQYF. CDR3 coding DNA: TGTGCCAGCACCCAAAAACCCGGGACAGGGGGAATGGGCACTTCCTACGAGCAGTACTTC. Supplemented by reference TRBV28 and TRBJ2-7, the full variable domain reads DVKVTQSSRYLVKRTGEKVFLECVQDMDHENMFWYRQDPGLGLRLIYFSYDVKMKEKGDIPEGYSVSREKKERFSLILESASTNQTSMYLCASTQKPGTGGMGTSYEQYFGPGTRLTVT.

The genes are TRBV7-9 and TRBJ1-1; D is unresolved. V was trimmed by 3 bases and J by 4 bases, leaving 21 bases between them. Germline V gene sequence: CDR1 SEHNR, CDR2 FQNEAQ (reference sequence). The CDR3 consists of 17 residues. The chain's CDR3 is CASSFNNVGRSGTEAFF. The CDR3, as DNA: TGTGCCAGCAGCTTCAATAACGTGGGGAGGTCGGGCACTGAAGCTTTCTTT.

The chain couples TRBV4-2 to TRBJ2-7; 7 bases fit TRBD2. After removal of 0 bases from V and 9 bases from J, the junction contained 5 bases not matched to a gene. This CDR3 is 13 amino acids long. Germline CDR1 and CDR2: LGHNA and YNFKEQ. Here the CDR3 DNA reads TGTGCCAGCAGCCAAGATCGTGGGGAGGGGCAGTACTTC. Translating gives CASSQDRGEGQYF.

The chain has TRBV5-4 and TRBJ1-1; the match to TRBD1 covers 9 bases. V gave up 5 bases and J gave up 0 bases; unmatched junction bases: 5. CDR1 is SGHNT, CDR2 YYREEE, per germline (reference sequence). There are 15 residues in the CDR3. CDR3 DNA sequence: TGTGCCAGCAGTACTAACAGGGGGCTGAACACTGAAGCTTTCTTT. Protein sequence: CASSTNRGLNTEAFF.

V gene TRBV6-5 combines with J gene TRBJ1-2; the D gene is possibly TRBD1 (5 bases). V was pared by 2 bases and J by 2 bases, with 9 bases between. CDR1 and CDR2 from the germline V gene are MNHEY and SVGAGI. The CDR3 is 14 residues long. The DNA of the CDR3 is TGTGCCAGCAGTTACCAGGGAACGAACTATGGCTACACCTTC. Translating it yields CASSYQGTNYGYTF.

The J gene is TRBJ1-1, the V gene TRBV9; maybe TRBD1 (6 bases). The CDR3 consists of 16 residues. CDR1 is SGDLS, CDR2 YYNGEE, per germline. Trimming shortened V by 4 bases and J by 3 bases, and 19 bases separated the two germline ends. The CDR3 reads CASSPGEGGLDTEAFF. The CDR3 DNA sequence: TGTGCCAGCAGCCCCGGGGAGGGGGGGCTGGACACTGAAGCTTTCTTT.

The rearrangement uses TRBV5-1 and TRBJ1-2; D possibly corresponds to TRBD1 (5 bases). V was cut by 5 bases and J by 1 base, with 15 bases left in between. The CDR3 length is 15 residues. Germline V gives CDR1 SGHRS, CDR2 YFSETQ. The CDR3 reads CASRDQGVLNYGYTF. CDR3 DNA: TGCGCCAGCAGAGATCAGGGCGTTCTTAACTATGGCTACACCTTC.

V usage is TRBV7-2 and J usage is TRBJ2-3; TRBD2 aligns across 8 bases. The germline V gene has CDR1 SGHTA and CDR2 FQGNSA. The CDR3 runs to 15 residues. Losses at the gene ends were 3 bases for V and 3 bases for J; bases not matched to a gene: 5. The chain's CDR3 is CASSLQRGPTDTQYF. The CDR3 bases are TGTGCCAGCAGCTTGCAGCGGGGGCCGACAGATACGCAGTATTTT.

This rearrangement joins TRBV7-6 to TRBJ2-3; weak D call: TRBD2 (5 bases). The germline V gene has CDR1 SGHVS and CDR2 FNYEAQ. The CDR3 loop spans 16 amino acids. The V and J ends lost 4 bases and 5 bases respectively, with 19 bases between them. The CDR3 sequence: CASSSRTSNVGDTQYF. The CDR3 nucleotides are TGTGCCAGCAGCTCTCGGACTTCGAACGTAGGAGATACGCAGTATTTT.

This clone was seen just once. Here the CDR3 DNA reads TGTGCCAGCAGCGTAGGACTAGCGGGGGGGCGGAACACAGATACGCAGTATTTT. It specifies CASSVGLAGGRNTDTQYF. The chain carries TRBV9 and TRBJ2-3; TRBD2 matches 14 bases. After removal of 0 bases from V and 2 bases from J, the junction contained 5 bases not matched to a gene. This CDR3 comprises 18 residues. Germline V gene lookup returns CDR1 SGDLS and CDR2 YYNGEE.

This chain connects TRBV5-1 to TRBJ2-1, with 12 nucleotides matching TRBD2. Trimming removed 4 bases from V and 0 bases from J; junction bases left unmatched: 5. CDR3 length equals 17 residues. Germline V gene lookup returns CDR1 SGHRS and CDR2 YFSETQ. The CDR3 here is CASSILTSGSSYNEQFF. In DNA, the CDR3 is TGCGCCAGCAGCATCCTGACTAGCGGGAGCTCCTACAATGAGCAGTTCTTC.

The chain recombines TRBV2 with TRBJ2-1, with a weak D call TRBD1 (5 bases). The CDR3 spans 14 residues. V was pared by 11 bases and J by 3 bases, with 17 bases between. Germline V gene sequence: CDR1 SNHLY, CDR2 FYNNEI. CDR3 DNA sequence: TGTGCCTCCTACGACGCAGGGCACTACAATGAGCAGTTCTTC. Its translation: CASYDAGHYNEQFF.

The chain joins TRBV9 to TRBJ1-4; D unclear. The V gene's germline CDR1 is SGDLS and CDR2 YYNGEE. The CDR3 runs to 15 residues. With 4 bases removed from V and 6 bases from J, the gap between germline ends came to 16 bases. The CDR3 loop reads CASSPGGGGHEKLFF. In DNA, the CDR3 is TGTGCCAGCAGCCCGGGCGGCGGAGGACATGAAAAACTGTTTTTT. The full variable domain, with the rest looked up from reference TRBV9 and TRBJ1-4, is DSGVTQTPKHLITATGQRVTLRCSPRSGDLSVYWYQQSLDQGLQFLIQYYNGEERAKGNILERFSAQQFPDLHSELNLSSLELGDSALYFCASSPGGGGHEKLFFGSGTQLSVL.

This chain links TRBV5-8 with TRBJ1-6; D is uncertain. The germline V and J ends were trimmed by 0 bases and 4 bases, with 14 bases remaining between them. CDR3 length: 17 residues. Germline CDR1 reads SGHTS; CDR2 reads YDEGEE. The CDR3 sequence: CASSLVVTLPYNSPLHF. Here the CDR3 DNA reads TGTGCCAGCAGCTTGGTTGTCACATTACCATATAATTCACCCCTCCACTTT. Looking up the rest from reference TRBV5-8 and TRBJ1-6 gives the full variable domain: EAGVTQSPTHLIKTRGQQATLRCSPISGHTSVYWYQQALGLGLQFLLWYDEGEERNRGNFPPRFSGRQFPNYSSELNVNALELEDSALYLCASSLVVTLPYNSPLHFGNGTRLTVT.

The V gene is TRBV7-9, the J gene TRBJ2-1, with 7 nucleotides matching TRBD1. Trimming removed 4 bases from V and 0 bases from J; junction bases left unmatched: 6. This CDR3 contains 16 residues. CDR1 is SEHNR and CDR2 is FQNEAQ in the germline V gene (reference sequence). The CDR3 DNA sequence: TGTGCCAGCAGCTGGGCCTCAGGGGGCTCCTACAATGAGCAGTTCTTC. This translates into CASSWASGGSYNEQFF. Supplemented by reference TRBV7-9 and TRBJ2-1, the full variable domain reads DTGVSQNPRHKITKRGQNVTFRCDPISEHNRLYWYRQTLGQGPEFLTYFQNEAQLEKSRLLSDRFSAERPKGSFSTLEIQRTEQGDSAMYLCASSWASGGSYNEQFFGPGTRLTVL.

J is TRBJ2-5 and V is TRBV3-1 (or the pseudogene TRBV3-2); D may be TRBD2 (6 bases). This CDR3 has 17 amino acids. V was cut by 0 bases and J by 2 bases, with 16 bases left in between. Per germline, CDR1 LGHDT and CDR2 YNNKEL (reference sequence). In DNA, the CDR3 is TGTGCCAGCAGCCAAGACTTCTGGAGGGCCTCACAAGAGACCCAGTACTTC. Its translation is CASSQDFWRASQETQYF.

V usage is TRBV28 and J usage is TRBJ1-1; 7 bases match TRBD1. The CDR3 contains 15 residues. The V gene end was trimmed by 3 bases and the J gene end by 1 base; junction bases not matched to a gene: 5. Germline V gene data show CDR1 as MDHEN and CDR2 as SYDVKM. This CDR3 reads CASSFTDRSNTEAFF. DNA of the CDR3: TGTGCCAGCAGTTTCACGGACAGGTCGAACACTGAAGCTTTCTTT.

The CDR3 sequence is CASRLSGGVWEQYF. The CDR3 DNA reads as TGTGCCAGCAGGCTCTCAGGGGGCGTATGGGAGCAGTACTTC. V usage is TRBV28 and J usage is TRBJ2-7; TRBD1 agrees at 8 bases. Germline V CDR1 and CDR2: MDHEN, SYDVKM. The CDR3 contains 14 residues. The J segment lost 7 bases and the V segment lost 6 bases, leaving 11 bases of the junction unmatched.

This clone was recorded once. V and J are TRBV7-2 and TRBJ2-7, with D unresolved. CDR1 and CDR2 from the germline V gene are SGHTA and FQGNSA. CDR3 length: 12 amino acids. Between the trimmed V and J ends, which lost 1 base and 3 bases, there was a span of 4 bases. The DNA of the CDR3 is TGTGCCAGCAGCTTAGTCGGCTACGAGCAGTACTTC. It yields the protein CASSLVGYEQYF.

As concerns this clone: One junction end disagrees with the germline gene, perhaps due to a read error. The chain has TRBV7-7 and TRBJ2-1; 10 bases line up with TRBD2. The CDR3 has 16 residues. Germline CDR1 is SSHAT and CDR2 is FNYEAQ (reference sequence). The CDR3 DNA reads TGTGCTAGCAGCTTAGGGCTAGCGGGAGCTGGCAATGAGCAGTTCTTC. Amino acids: CASSLGLAGAGNEQFF.

The chain uses TRBV3-1 (or the pseudogene TRBV3-2) and TRBJ1-1; weak D call: TRBD1 (6 bases). There are 14 residues in the CDR3. Germline V CDR1 and CDR2: LGHDT, YNNKEL (reference sequence). The V end was cut by 4 bases, the J end by 6 bases, with 15 bases between. The CDR3 sequence is CASSLRTDRSEAFF. In nucleotides, the CDR3 is TGTGCCAGCAGCCTACGGACAGACCGATCTGAAGCTTTCTTT.

This clone was seen a handful of times. The genes are TRBV9 and TRBJ2-1, with D possibly TRBD1 on 5 matching bases. Germline V gene data show CDR1 as SGDLS and CDR2 as YYNGEE. V lost 1 base, J lost 12 bases, and 17 bases lay in between. The CDR3 extends over 14 amino acids. The CDR3 is CASSVQGHLTGQFF. The DNA of the CDR3 is TGTGCCAGCAGCGTACAAGGACACCTAACCGGGCAGTTCTTC.

This sequence joins TRBV4-1 and TRBJ1-2; D call uncertain. The CDR3 totals 13 residues. Germline V gives CDR1 MGHRA, CDR2 YSYEKL. Trimming pared 4 bases from V and 8 bases from J, leaving 14 bases between. CDR3 nucleotide sequence: TGCGCCAGCAGCCCAGGAGGAGTGAACGGCTACACCTTC. It codes for CASSPGGVNGYTF.

The rearrangement joins TRBV9 to TRBJ2-1, with TRBD1 matching 8 bases. The trim removed 3 bases at V and 5 bases at J, leaving 19 bases unmatched. Germline-derived CDR1 and CDR2 are SGDLS and YYNGEE. The CDR3 runs 19 residues. The CDR3 loop is CASSGATYPGQVVDNEQFF. In nucleotides, the CDR3 is TGTGCCAGCAGCGGAGCAACCTATCCGGGACAGGTCGTGGACAATGAGCAGTTCTTC.

J is TRBJ2-7 and V is TRBV27; 7 nucleotides line up with TRBD1. The germline V gene has CDR1 MNHEY and CDR2 SMNVEV (reference sequence). V lost 6 bases and J lost 3; bases outside the gene matches: 11. There are 15 residues in the CDR3. CDR3 nucleotide sequence: TGTGCCAGCAGCAAAGCCGGGACAGCCAACTACGAGCAGTACTTC. Its protein is CASSKAGTANYEQYF.

The chain uses TRBV4-2 and TRBJ2-6; D remains ambiguous. In germline, CDR1 is LGHNA, CDR2 YNFKEQ. The CDR3 has 16 residues. Deletions cut 4 bases from V and 2 bases from J, with 12 bases between. CDR3 DNA sequence: TGTGCCAGCAGCCTACCCACAGAGACTGGGGCCAACGTCCTGACTTTC. Its translation is CASSLPTETGANVLTF.

The V gene is TRBV11-3, the J gene TRBJ2-7; D gene uncertain. Germline V lookup: CDR1 SGHNT, CDR2 YENEEA. The V end lost 0 bases, the J end lost 2 bases, and 5 bases lay between the germline ends. The CDR3 is 13 residues long. In nucleotides, the CDR3 is TGTGCCAGCAGCTTAGACAGGACCTACGAGCAGTACTTC. It translates to CASSLDRTYEQYF.